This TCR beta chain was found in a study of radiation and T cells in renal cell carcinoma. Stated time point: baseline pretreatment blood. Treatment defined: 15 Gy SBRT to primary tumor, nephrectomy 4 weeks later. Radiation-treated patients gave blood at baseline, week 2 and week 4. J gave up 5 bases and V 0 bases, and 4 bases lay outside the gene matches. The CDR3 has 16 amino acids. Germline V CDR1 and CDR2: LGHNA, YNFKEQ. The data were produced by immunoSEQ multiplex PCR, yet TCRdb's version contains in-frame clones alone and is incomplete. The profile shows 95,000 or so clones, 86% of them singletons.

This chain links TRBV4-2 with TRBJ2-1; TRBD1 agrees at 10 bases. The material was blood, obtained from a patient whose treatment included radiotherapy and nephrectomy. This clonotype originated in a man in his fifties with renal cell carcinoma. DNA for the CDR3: TGTGCCAGCAGCCAAGATTGGGACAGGGGAAACAATGAGCAGTTCTTC. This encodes CASSQDWDRGNNEQFF.